This TCR beta chain was identified during a study of blood T cell repertoires in COVID-19. The table came from immunoSEQ multiplex PCR; TCRdb's copy has only in-frame clones and leaves some out. Found here are 170,000 or so clones, approximately 83% of them singletons; the top ten hold 6.5% to 9%. This clone was seen once. The V end was cut by 1 base, the J end by 5 bases, with 12 bases between. The CDR3 consists of 15 residues. Germline V gene data show CDR1 as SGHTA and CDR2 as FQGTGA. The chain joins TRBV7-3 to TRBJ1-5; TRBD1 might be the D (5 bases). The sample consisted of peripheral blood. The receptor was derived from a woman aged 40 to 50 with COVID-19, enrolled during active disease. CDR3 nucleotide sequence: TGTGCCAGCAGCTTAAATGGGGGGAGGCATCAGCCCCAGCATTTT. Its protein product is CASSLNGGRHQPQHF.